Presented here are 7 T cell receptor beta chains from one specimen sequenced in a study of shared clonotypes between healthy human individuals (dated by TCRdb to the early 2020s). The library was prepared using the immunoSEQ multiplex PCR assay. TCRdb carries this immuneACCESS record with in-frame sequences only. Its versions omit some clonotypes, under half of them owing to an unresolved V gene in the studies checked, with the rest unexplained. The sample table records about 1 million clones; roughly 70% of these occur just once. The ten largest clones take up approximately 1.5% of the sample. The sequenced material came from memory CD4+ T cells sorted from blood. What this sample's cell subset or site label stands for: CD45RA-negative fraction. Receptor source: a man between 18 and 29 years old in good health.

The V call is TRBV13, the J call TRBJ2-3; the match to TRBD2 covers 10 bases. The germline gives CDR1 PRHDT, CDR2 FYEKMQ (reference sequence). Trimming cost V 5 bases and J 0 bases; bases outside gene matches: 11. CDR3 length: 18 amino acids. CDR3 residues: CASSPAWTSGQSTDTQYF. In DNA form, the CDR3 reads TGTGCCAGCAGCCCAGCCTGGACTAGCGGCCAAAGCACAGATACGCAGTATTTT.

This clone was recorded once. The V call is TRBV6-1, the J call TRBJ2-3; the D call may be TRBD1 or TRBD2 (5 bases each). The ends were cut back, 8 bases at V and 4 bases at J, with 19 bases in the middle. This CDR3 region has 15 residues. The germline gives CDR1 MNHNS, CDR2 SASEGT. CDR3 protein: CASERALGASDTQYF. In DNA, the CDR3 is TGTGCCAGCGAAAGGGCCCTCGGGGCATCAGATACGCAGTATTTT.

This chain links TRBV6-1 with TRBJ2-1, with no clear D. Germline CDR1 and CDR2: MNHNS and SASEGT. This CDR3 comprises 15 residues. With 7 bases removed from V and 0 bases from J, the gap between germline ends came to 13 bases. Written as DNA, the CDR3 is TGTGCCAGCACGGTGACAAGTAGCTCCTACAATGAGCAGTTCTTC. It translates to CASTVTSSSYNEQFF.

The chain uses TRBV5-4 and TRBJ2-3, with TRBD1 identical over 9 bases. CDR1 and CDR2 (germline): SGHNT, YYREEE (reference sequence). Trimming took 1 base from V and 5 from J; bases not matched to a gene: 5. CDR3 length: 15 amino acids. This chain's CDR3 is CASSLTGGAVDTQYF. Written as DNA, the CDR3 is TGTGCCAGCAGCTTGACAGGGGGCGCGGTAGATACGCAGTATTTT.

This clone was observed a handful of times. V gene TRBV7-2 combines with J gene TRBJ2-7; TRBD2 might be the D (6 bases). CDR3 length equals 15 residues. Trimming left V 1 base short and J 0 bases short, with 10 bases between. Looked up from germline, CDR1 is SGHTA and CDR2 is FQGNSA. CDR3 in amino acids: CASSLDGSNSYEQYF. The CDR3 DNA follows: TGTGCCAGCAGCTTAGACGGGAGTAACTCCTACGAGCAGTACTTC.

This sequence joins TRBV7-2 and TRBJ1-3; no firm D call. In germline, CDR1 is SGHTA, CDR2 FQGNSA. This CDR3 region has 14 residues. Between the trimmed V and J ends, which lost 4 bases and 2 bases, there was a span of 9 bases. In DNA form, the CDR3 reads TGTGCCAGCAGCTCTCAGACTCCTGGAAACACCATATATTTT. This sequence encodes CASSSQTPGNTIYF.

The gene calls are TRBV2 and TRBJ1-5, with 9 bases fitting TRBD1. This CDR3 is built from 15 residues. CDR1 is SNHLY and CDR2 is FYNNEI in the germline V gene. V trimming: 6 bases; J trimming: 7 bases; junction bases outside the gene matches: 10. CDR3 in amino acids: CASRAGTGFIQPQHF. The CDR3, as DNA: TGTGCCAGCAGAGCCGGGACAGGGTTCATCCAGCCCCAGCATTTT. Full variable domain (rest looked up from reference TRBV2 and TRBJ1-5): EPEVTQTPSHQVTQMGQEVILRCVPISNHLYFYWYRQILGQKVEFLVSFYNNEISEKSEIFDDQFSVERPDGSNFTLKIRSTKLEDSAMYFCASRAGTGFIQPQHFGDGTRLSIL.